The T cell receptor (beta chain) under discussion was sequenced for a study of molecular identifiers for immune sequencing clone quantification. TCRdb analysed the PCR reads with MiXCR anew, one entry per CDR3 protein. In the table there are 35,000 or so distinct CDR3 sequences, approximately 20% of which are singletons. V lost 0 bases, J lost 2 bases, and 6 bases lay in between. In germline, CDR1 is KGHSH, CDR2 LQKENI. There are 14 residues in the CDR3. This clonotype has a count of ten or more. This clonotype was sampled from a human donor in good health. Some libraries in this study had Jurkat cell RNA spiked in. The chain carries TRBV18 and TRBJ2-3; unclear D gene. Sequencing was carried out using naive CD8+ T cells from blood, with Jurkat cell RNA spiked in. This sample's subset: FACS-sorted CD8+CD4-CCR7+CD45RA+ naive T cells. CDR3 bases: TGTGCCAGCTCACCACCCGATTACACAGATACGCAGTATTTT. Protein: CASSPPDYTDTQYF. Variable domain in full (rest from reference TRBV18 and TRBJ2-3): NAGVMQNPRHLVRRRGQEARLRCSPMKGHSHVYWYRQLPEEGLKFMVYLQKENIIDESGMPKERFSAEFPKEGPSILRIQQVVRGDSAAYFCASSPPDYTDTQYFGPGTRLTVL.